The 23 T cell receptor beta chains in this list originate from one sample, sequenced in a study of blood T cell repertoires in COVID-19. Profiling relied on immunoSEQ multiplex PCR, and the TCRdb table lists in-frame clones only, not all of them. In the table there are 150,000 to 200,000 clones, under 80% of which are singletons. The sample was peripheral blood. These receptors were collected from a man aged 65-85 years with acute or convalescent COVID-19.

The chain employs TRBV27 and TRBJ1-1; D gene ambiguous. CDR3 size: 15 residues. The V gene lost 8 bases and the J gene lost 1 base, with 17 bases spanning the gap. The germline V gene encodes CDR1 MNHEY and CDR2 SMNVEV (reference sequence). CDR3 amino acids: CASRNPGMQNTEAFF. In DNA form, the CDR3 reads TGTGCCAGCCGAAACCCGGGAATGCAGAACACTGAAGCTTTCTTT.

V usage is TRBV29-1 and J usage is TRBJ2-7; 7 bases match TRBD1. Germline lookup yields CDR1 SQVTM and CDR2 ANQGSEA. The CDR3 sequence is 14 residues long. Trimming at V came to 1 base and at J to 3 bases, leaving 6 bases not matched to a gene. The DNA for the CDR3 is TGCAGCGTTGAAGCAAGGCAGGGGGTCTACGAGCAGTACTTC. Its protein product is CSVEARQGVYEQYF.

This rearrangement joins TRBV7-9 to TRBJ2-3; the match to TRBD2 covers 8 bases. CDR3 length: 16 residues. Per the germline V gene, CDR1 is SEHNR and CDR2 is FQNEAQ (reference sequence). The ends lost 1 base at V and 4 bases at J; junction bases unmatched: 7. CDR3 loop: CASSLDPAGEADTQYF. Here the CDR3 DNA reads TGTGCCAGCAGCTTAGATCCAGCGGGAGAGGCAGATACGCAGTATTTT.

This clone has only a few counts. This chain links TRBV7-2 with TRBJ1-1; D call uncertain. Trimming stripped 5 bases from V and 4 bases from J, with 11 bases between. This CDR3 comprises 13 residues. The germline V gene has CDR1 SGHTA and CDR2 FQGNSA. CDR3 coding DNA: TGTGCCAGCAGCATTAGCGGAGGCACTGAAGCTTTCTTT. It codes for CASSISGGTEAFF. Full variable domain (outside the CDR3, taken from reference TRBV7-2 and TRBJ1-1): GAGVSQSPSNKVTEKGKDVELRCDPISGHTALYWYRQSLGQGLEFLIYFQGNSAPDKSGLPSDRFSAERTGGSVSTLTIQRTQQEDSAVYLCASSISGGTEAFFGQGTRLTVV.

This clone occurred many times. The rearrangement joins TRBV7-8 to TRBJ1-1; D is unresolved. Germline lookup yields CDR1 SGHVS and CDR2 FQNEAQ. Between the trimmed V and J ends, which lost 5 bases and 5 bases, there was a span of 9 bases. This CDR3 contains 12 residues. DNA for the CDR3: TGTGCCAGCAGCCCCGCGGCAACTGAAGCTTTCTTT. Translation: CASSPAATEAFF.

This clone has only one observation. The chain combines TRBV7-8 with TRBJ1-3; no reliable D call. V lost 4 bases to trimming and J lost 3 bases, with 10 bases between them. This CDR3 has 14 amino acids. Germline V gives CDR1 SGHVS, CDR2 FQNEAQ. The CDR3 sequence is CASSSPVFGNTIYF. The CDR3, as DNA: TGTGCCAGCAGCTCTCCGGTCTTTGGAAACACCATATATTTT.

The chain employs TRBV28 and TRBJ2-1, with TRBD2 identical over 12 bases. The V gene's germline CDR1 is MDHEN and CDR2 SYDVKM. V lost 4 bases, J lost 2 bases, and 9 bases stayed unmatched. This CDR3 spans 18 amino acids. CDR3 sequence (DNA): TGTGCCAGCAGTTCTTCTCTAGCGGGAGGGCCACCCTACAATGAGCAGTTCTTC. Protein: CASSSSLAGGPPYNEQFF.

The CDR3: CASSVDAGGRGGTEAFF. The CDR3 nucleotides are TGTGCCAGCAGCGTAGACGCGGGGGGGAGAGGCGGCACTGAAGCTTTCTTT. The chain is built from TRBV9 and TRBJ1-1; a weak D match, TRBD1 (5 bases). This CDR3 contains 17 residues. Germline CDR1 is SGDLS and CDR2 is YYNGEE. The germline V and J ends were trimmed by 0 bases and 4 bases, with 19 bases remaining between them.

The chain recombines TRBV12-3 or TRBV12-4 with TRBJ1-3, with D possibly TRBD1 on 6 matching bases. V lost 6 bases and J lost 3, with 9 bases in between. The CDR3 has 13 amino acids. The CDR3 loop reads CASRTGSGNTIYF. Written as DNA, the CDR3 is TGTGCCAGCAGGACAGGTAGTGGAAACACCATATATTTT.

CDR3 in DNA: TGTGCCAGCAGTTCGCGGGGTCTCAACACTGAAGCTTTCTTT. Amino acids: CASSSRGLNTEAFF. The chain has TRBV28 and TRBJ1-1; no clear D gene. Deletions cut 4 bases from V and 2 bases from J, with 11 bases between. The V gene's germline CDR1 is MDHEN and CDR2 SYDVKM. The CDR3 loop spans 14 amino acids.

J is TRBJ2-7 and V is TRBV6-5; possibly TRBD2 for D (6 bases). CDR3 length equals 13 residues. V was cut by 7 bases and J by 2 bases, with 12 bases left in between. From germline, CDR1 is MNHEY and CDR2 SVGAGI. CDR3 in amino acids: CASTLAGTYEQYF. The CDR3 coding sequence is TGTGCCAGCACTCTGGCGGGAACCTACGAGCAGTACTTC.

This rearrangement joins TRBV5-1 to TRBJ2-3; a possible D gene is TRBD1 (6 bases). CDR1 is SGHRS, CDR2 YFSETQ, per germline. Trimming shortened V by 2 bases and J by 2 bases, and 12 bases separated the two germline ends. CDR3 length: 15 amino acids. The CDR3 loop is CASSLEQGNTDTQYF. The CDR3 region has the DNA TGCGCCAGCAGCTTAGAACAGGGAAACACAGATACGCAGTATTTT.

The genes are TRBV6-5 and TRBJ2-7, with a weak D call TRBD2 (5 bases). Per the germline V gene, CDR1 is MNHEY and CDR2 is SVGAGI. CDR3 length equals 16 residues. V was shortened by 0 bases and J by 7 bases, with 19 bases between the two germline ends. The CDR3 bases are TGTGCCAGCAGTTACTCGAATGGTCTAACAACGGGGGAGCAGTACTTC. Its translation is CASSYSNGLTTGEQYF.

The genes are TRBV19 and TRBJ2-1; D is possibly TRBD2 (6 bases). CDR1 LNHDA and CDR2 SQIVND come from the germline V gene (reference sequence). Trimming removed 5 bases at V and 5 bases at J, with 19 bases between. CDR3 size: 16 residues. CDR3 protein: CASSGDFGGGDNEQFF. In DNA form, the CDR3 reads TGTGCCAGTAGTGGGGATTTCGGGGGAGGAGACAATGAGCAGTTCTTC.

This clone was found once. The chain is built from TRBV24-1 and TRBJ1-4; TRBD1 matches 10 bases. The CDR3 extends over 13 amino acids. J gave up 5 bases and V 12 bases, and 5 bases lay outside the gene matches. The germline V gene encodes CDR1 KGHDR and CDR2 SFDVKD. Written as DNA, the CDR3 is TGTGCCGCCTCGGGACAGGGGAATGAAAAACTGTTTTTT. Residues: CAASGQGNEKLFF.

The chain carries TRBV7-8 and TRBJ1-2; D ambiguous. V lost 3 bases, J lost 4 bases, and 12 bases lay in between. Germline CDR1 SGHVS, CDR2 FQNEAQ. This CDR3 spans 14 amino acids. Here the CDR3 reads CASSLAGKPYGYTF. CDR3 bases: TGTGCCAGCAGCTTGGCGGGAAAGCCCTATGGCTACACCTTC. Combining the CDR3 with reference TRBV7-8 and TRBJ1-2 gives the whole variable domain GAGVSQSPRYKVAKRGQDVALRCDPISGHVSLFWYQQALGQGPEFLTYFQNEAQLDKSGLPSDRFFAERPEGSVSTLKIQRTQQEDSAVYLCASSLAGKPYGYTFGSGTRLTVV.

The rearrangement uses TRBV24-1 and TRBJ1-3; TRBD1 aligns across 8 bases. CDR3 length equals 14 residues. CDR1 KGHDR and CDR2 SFDVKD come from the germline V gene. J lost 4 bases, V lost 5 bases, and 3 bases had no gene match. The chain's CDR3 is CATSGGQEGNTIYF. CDR3 nucleotides: TGTGCCACCAGTGGGGGACAGGAGGGAAACACCATATATTTT.

Only a few counts were recorded for this clone. The chain is built from TRBV19 and TRBJ1-2; tentatively, D is TRBD1 (5 bases). The CDR3 has 17 residues. The germline V gene encodes CDR1 LNHDA and CDR2 SQIVND (reference sequence). Trimming cost V 5 bases and J 3 bases, with 22 bases left between them. Here the CDR3 DNA reads TGTGCCAGTAGTCCTATGGGTCCAGGGCCATCCCACTATGGCTACACCTTC. Protein product: CASSPMGPGPSHYGYTF.

The V gene is TRBV6-4, the J gene TRBJ1-1, with a possible D match to TRBD1 (6 bases). V lost 2 bases to trimming and J lost 1 base, with 11 bases between them. CDR1 and CDR2 from the germline V gene are MRHNA and SNTAGT. This CDR3 comprises 15 residues. The CDR3 reads CASSDAQTGNTEAFF. For the CDR3, the DNA is TGTGCCAGCAGTGACGCACAGACAGGGAACACTGAAGCTTTCTTT.

The chain combines TRBV6-1 with TRBJ1-6; TRBD1 matches at 7 bases. V gave up 4 bases and J gave up 5 bases; unmatched junction bases: 8. The CDR3 runs 16 residues. Looked up from germline, CDR1 is MNHNS and CDR2 is SASEGT. CDR3 sequence: CASSARTGSDNSPLHF. Written as DNA, the CDR3 is TGTGCCAGCAGTGCCCGGACAGGCTCTGATAATTCACCCCTCCACTTT.

The chain is built from TRBV28 and TRBJ2-2, with TRBD2 identical over 8 bases. Germline V gene lookup returns CDR1 MDHEN and CDR2 SYDVKM. V gave up 5 bases and J gave up 0 bases; unmatched junction bases: 5. The CDR3 runs to 16 residues. CDR3 bases: TGTGCCAGCAGTCAAGCGGGGGCCCCGAACACCGGGGAGCTGTTTTTT. This encodes CASSQAGAPNTGELFF. The whole variable domain, remainder taken from reference TRBV28 and TRBJ2-2, is DVKVTQSSRYLVKRTGEKVFLECVQDMDHENMFWYRQDPGLGLRLIYFSYDVKMKEKGDIPEGYSVSREKKERFSLILESASTNQTSMYLCASSQAGAPNTGELFFGEGSRLTVL.

V gene TRBV19 combines with J gene TRBJ2-5; 7 bases are a match to TRBD2. The CDR3 contains 15 residues. V gave up 1 base and J gave up 2 bases; unmatched junction bases: 4. Germline V gene data show CDR1 as LNHDA and CDR2 as SQIVND (reference sequence). The CDR3, as DNA: TGTGCCAGTAGTATAGCGGGAGGTCTTCAAGAGACCCAGTACTTC. It yields the protein CASSIAGGLQETQYF.

As DNA, the CDR3 is TGTGCCAGCAGTGAATTAGTTGGCGGGGGGCTCTCTAATCAGCCCCAGCATTTT. It yields the protein CASSELVGGGLSNQPQHF. V is TRBV6-1 and J is TRBJ1-5; D might be TRBD1 (6 bases). CDR3 length: 18 amino acids. V shed 2 bases and J shed 4 bases, with 21 bases lying between them. Germline-derived CDR1 and CDR2 are MNHNS and SASEGT.